The 20 T cell receptor beta chains in this list originate from one sample, sequenced in a study of T-cell memory formation after mild COVID-19 (dated by TCRdb to the early 2020s). The library relied on 5' RACE. Instrument on record: Illumina NovaSeq 6000. TCRdb trimmed public reads at Q25 via fastp, called clones via MiXCR and kept in-frame beta chains. Entries are consolidated by CDR3 protein sequence, retaining the most common genes and DNA. The sample data list roughly 240,000 distinct CDR3 sequences, and 15% to 20% of these were observed just once. The ten biggest clones cover 22% of the sample. The sequenced material came from PBMCs or a T cell subset sorted from them (not recorded which). All receptors derive from a young man who had mild COVID-19 (a few samples of this study predate the infection). The sample titles of this study are shuffled in the database, so cell type and time point are left out; the donor was told from shared clones.

This clonotype was seen at least ten times. This chain links TRBV5-1 with TRBJ2-7, with no clear D. CDR1 is SGHRS and CDR2 is YFSETQ in the germline V gene. CDR3 length equals 12 residues. V was shortened by 1 base and J by 1 base, with 3 bases between the two germline ends. For the CDR3, the DNA is TGCGCCAGCAGCTTGACGTCCTACGAGCAGTACGTC. Encoded protein: CASSLTSYEQYV.

There are a few counts of this clonotype. The rearrangement links TRBV9 to TRBJ1-1, with D tentatively TRBD1 (5 bases). The CDR3 runs to 13 residues. V lost 10 bases to trimming and J lost 0 bases, with 13 bases between them. CDR1 is SGDLS, CDR2 YYNGEE, per germline. DNA for the CDR3: TGTGCCTCAGGGAGCGATATGAACACTGAAGCTTTCTTT. Its protein is CASGSDMNTEAFF.

This clonotype was counted between two and nine times. This sequence joins TRBV5-1 and TRBJ1-2; D is unclear. The length of the CDR3 is 13 residues. V dropped 4 bases and J dropped 1 base, with 8 bases sitting between them. Germline CDR1 is SGHRS and CDR2 is YFSETQ. CDR3 region: CASSARLNYGYTF. The CDR3 nucleotides read TGCGCCAGCAGCGCACGGCTTAACTATGGCTACACCTTC.

The CDR3 sequence: CASSDNDVVSGNTIYF. CDR3 DNA: TGTGCCAGCTCAGATAACGACGTTGTCTCTGGAAACACCATATATTTT. The chain links TRBV18 to TRBJ1-3; the D is unclear. This CDR3 is built from 16 residues. V lost 5 bases, J lost 0 bases, and 14 bases lay in between. Germline assignment: CDR1 KGHSH and CDR2 LQKENI.

The chain combines TRBV28 with TRBJ2-3; 7 nucleotides align to TRBD1. With V trimmed by 1 base and J by 1 base, 5 bases remained unmatched. Germline V gene lookup returns CDR1 MDHEN and CDR2 SYDVKM. There are 16 residues in the CDR3. The CDR3 DNA is TGTGCCAGCAGTTTATACGGGACAGAACGCACAGATACGCAGTATTTT. It codes for CASSLYGTERTDTQYF. The full variable domain, with the rest looked up from reference TRBV28 and TRBJ2-3, is DVKVTQSSRYLVKRTGEKVFLECVQDMDHENMFWYRQDPGLGLRLIYFSYDVKMKEKGDIPEGYSVSREKKERFSLILESASTNQTSMYLCASSLYGTERTDTQYFGPGTRLTVL.

In this sample, this clonotype turned up a few times. At one end, the junction sequence differs from germline, possibly due to a read error. The rearrangement joins TRBV11-2 to TRBJ2-3, with 9 bases matching TRBD1. Germline CDR1 SGHAT, CDR2 FQNNGV. The CDR3 consists of 17 residues. CDR3 protein: CASTLLPGTGWTDTQYF. The CDR3 DNA reads as TGTGCCAGCACCTTACTTCCCGGGACAGGGTGGACAGATACGCAGTATTTT.

This clonotype was seen ten or more times. V gene TRBV10-3 combines with J gene TRBJ2-2; TRBD2 matches at 7 bases. CDR1 is ENHRY and CDR2 is SYGVKD in the germline V gene. The CDR3 totals 13 residues. CDR3 nucleotides: TGTGCTTCCCGCCGGGGGGAGGCCGGGGAGCTGTTTTTT. As protein: CASRRGEAGELFF.

A few counts support this clonotype. This chain connects TRBV4-1 to TRBJ2-2; possibly TRBD2 for D (5 bases). The V gene lost 1 base and the J gene lost 2 bases, with 11 bases spanning the gap. Germline V lookup: CDR1 MGHRA, CDR2 YSYEKL. The CDR3 length is 16 residues. This CDR3 reads CASSQGRGDNTGELFF. CDR3 sequence (DNA): TGCGCCAGCAGCCAAGGACGGGGAGATAACACCGGGGAGCTGTTTTTT.

This clonotype was counted once. This chain links TRBV28 with TRBJ2-7; D remains unclear. Trimming shortened V by 2 bases and J by 4 bases, and 6 bases separated the two germline ends. The CDR3 totals 12 residues. Germline V gives CDR1 MDHEN, CDR2 SYDVKM. Here the CDR3 reads CASSLNGYEQYV. The CDR3 region has the DNA TGTGCCAGCAGTTTAAACGGATACGAGCAGTACGTC.

The chain joins TRBV20-1 to TRBJ1-2, with TRBD1 as a possible D gene (6 bases). From germline, CDR1 is DFQATT and CDR2 SNEGSKA (reference sequence). The CDR3 has 11 amino acids. The V and J ends lost 3 bases and 8 bases respectively, with 10 bases between them. This chain's CDR3 is CSARAGQGYTF. CDR3 DNA: TGCAGTGCTAGGGCTGGACAGGGCTACACCTTC.

This clonotype was detected ten times or more. The V call is TRBV20-1, the J call TRBJ2-3; D uncertain. Germline CDR1 reads DFQATT; CDR2 reads SNEGSKA (reference sequence). With 6 bases removed from V and 0 bases from J, the gap between germline ends came to 10 bases. The CDR3 extends over 13 amino acids. Here the CDR3 DNA reads TGCAGTGCAAGGGCAGACAGCACAGATACGCAGTATTTT. Its translation: CSARADSTDTQYF.

The chain is built from TRBV10-3 and TRBJ2-3; D is possibly TRBD2 (5 bases). Germline CDR1 is ENHRY and CDR2 is SYGVKD. V gave up 6 bases and J gave up 2 bases, with 9 bases separating them. This CDR3 is built from 13 residues. The CDR3 DNA reads TGTGCCATCAGGGGGAGTGACACAGATACGCAGTATTTT. It encodes CAIRGSDTDTQYF.

In its sample, this clonotype was seen many times. This chain uses TRBV12-3 or TRBV12-4 with TRBJ2-5; 7 bases map to TRBD2. The CDR3 runs to 12 residues. Germline trimming cut 6 bases from V and 3 bases from J; bases unmatched to any gene: 1. Written as DNA, the CDR3 is TGTGCCAGCAGACGGGGGGAAGAGACCCAGTACTTC. Protein product: CASRRGEETQYF.

Notes on this clonotype: An end of the junction differs from the germline gene, which may be a read error. The rearrangement joins TRBV3-1 to TRBJ2-5, with D maybe TRBD1 (6 bases). The germline gives CDR1 LGHDT, CDR2 YNNKEL (reference sequence). The CDR3 covers 12 residues. CDR3 protein: CASSYGMDRATF. The CDR3 DNA follows: TGTGCCAGCAGTTATGGGATGGACAGAGCAACCTTC.

Ten or more counts support this clonotype. The chain joins TRBV6-2 or TRBV6-3 to TRBJ2-7, with D perhaps TRBD1 (5 bases). The CDR3 runs 12 residues. The V gene lost 6 bases and the J gene lost 7 bases, with 13 bases spanning the gap. Germline V CDR1 and CDR2: MNHEY, SVGEGT. The CDR3, as DNA: TGTGCCAGCAGCCTACCAGGGAAGGAGCAGTACGTC. Its translation is CASSLPGKEQYV.

Only a few counts were recorded for this clonotype. This chain uses TRBV7-2 with TRBJ2-3; TRBD1 aligns across 8 bases. This CDR3 is 14 amino acids long. The V and J ends lost 3 bases and 4 bases, in that order; junction bases with no gene match: 3. Germline CDR1 is SGHTA and CDR2 is FQGNSA. The CDR3 sequence is CASSFQGASDTQYF. The CDR3 DNA reads TGTGCCAGCAGCTTCCAGGGGGCGTCAGATACGCAGTATTTT.

This clonotype has a handful of counts. The chain recombines TRBV7-2 with TRBJ2-3; no clear D gene. From germline, CDR1 is SGHTA and CDR2 FQGNSA. V lost 5 bases and J 3 bases, leaving 9 bases between the germline ends. This CDR3 spans 13 amino acids. Written as DNA, the CDR3 is TGTGCCAGCAGCCCCTACCGTACAGATACGCAGTATTTT. Encoded protein: CASSPYRTDTQYF. Using reference TRBV7-2 and TRBJ2-3 for the parts outside the CDR3, the full variable domain is GAGVSQSPSNKVTEKGKDVELRCDPISGHTALYWYRQSLGQGLEFLIYFQGNSAPDKSGLPSDRFSAERTGGSVSTLTIQRTQQEDSAVYLCASSPYRTDTQYFGPGTRLTVL.

The sample holds many counts of this clonotype. V and J are TRBV6-8 and TRBJ2-5; TRBD1 matches 10 bases. This CDR3 is 14 amino acids long. The J segment lost 2 bases and the V segment lost 7 bases, leaving 4 bases of the junction unmatched. CDR1 MNHGY and CDR2 SAAAGT come from the germline V gene. In nucleotides, the CDR3 is TGTGCCAGCACCGGACAGGGGGATCAAGAGACCCAGTACTTC. It is translated as CASTGQGDQETQYF.

A few counts support this clonotype. DNA of the CDR3: TGTGCCAGCAGTTACGAGTCTAACTATGGCTACACCTTC. This encodes CASSYESNYGYTF. The rearrangement joins TRBV6-2 or TRBV6-3 to TRBJ1-2; D unresolved. Between the trimmed V and J ends, which lost 2 bases and 0 bases, there was a span of 4 bases. Germline CDR1 reads MNHEY; CDR2 reads SVGEGT. CDR3 length: 13 amino acids.

In its sample, this clonotype is medium-sized (0.01 to 0.1%). The chain combines TRBV2 with TRBJ2-7, with D unclear. Germline V gives CDR1 SNHLY, CDR2 FYNNEI. Trimming shortened V by 2 bases and J by 0 bases, and 8 bases separated the two germline ends. The CDR3 consists of 14 residues. CDR3 bases: TGTGCCAGCAGTGAACGGACGAGCTCCTACGAGCAGTACTTC. Translating gives CASSERTSSYEQYF.